Shown below are 20 T cell receptor beta chains from a single sample sequenced in a study of regulatory T cells in long-lasting Graves disease. Time point: persistent/refractory GD, antithyroid drugs over 5 years with positive TRAb. The authors made the TCR library using RNA they extracted from PBMCs. According to the study, TCR beta libraries were built with iRepertoire HTBI primers and CDR3-region Arm-PCR. In TCRdb, the multiplex PCR reads were re-called with MiXCR into one record per CDR3 protein. In the table there are about 660,000 distinct CDR3 sequences, about 32% of which are singletons. This specimen consisted of peripheral blood mononuclear cells (PBMCs), obtained when the disease was refractory, from a patient treated with antithyroid drugs. Receptors were obtained from a female donor with Graves disease.

The V and J genes are TRBV6-4 and TRBJ2-6; D unclear. CDR1 MRHNA and CDR2 SNTAGT come from the germline V gene. This CDR3 has 17 residues. Trimming removed 2 bases at V and 0 bases at J, with 11 bases between. The DNA for the CDR3 is TGTGCCAGCAGTGACGTCCCCCTGAGCTCTGGGGCCAACGTCCTGACTTTC. Encoded protein: CASSDVPLSSGANVLTF.

The chain combines TRBV28 with TRBJ1-2; 7 bases align to TRBD1. V was pared by 6 bases and J by 4 bases, with 20 bases of the junction left unmatched. The germline gives CDR1 MDHEN, CDR2 SYDVKM. The CDR3 sequence is 18 residues long. CDR3 in DNA: TGTGCCAGCAGCTTAGCGCGCCCCACCGGGACAGACTCCTATGGCTACACCTTC. Amino acids: CASSLARPTGTDSYGYTF.

The CDR3 region is CSARDRPEKPQHF. CDR3 sequence (DNA): TGCAGTGCTAGAGATCGTCCGGAGAAGCCCCAGCATTTT. The chain couples TRBV20-1 to TRBJ1-5; D is unresolved. The CDR3 is 13 amino acids. Trimming removed 0 bases at V and 8 bases at J, with 11 bases between. Germline-derived CDR1 and CDR2 are DFQATT and SNEGSKA (reference sequence).

Details on this clonotype: Being one base from a much bigger clone, this may be a read error. CDR3 nucleotide sequence: TGTGCCAACAGTCGCGGGACTAGCGGCTACGAGCAGTACTTC. As protein: CANSRGTSGYEQYF. The J gene is TRBJ2-7, the V gene TRBV12-3 or TRBV12-4; 11 bases fit TRBD2. This CDR3 is built from 14 residues.

This clonotype has at least ten counts. The genes are TRBV9 and TRBJ1-2; D might be TRBD1 (6 bases). CDR1 is SGDLS and CDR2 is YYNGEE in the germline V gene. The V gene lost 0 bases and the J gene lost 0 bases, with 9 bases spanning the gap. This CDR3 spans 15 amino acids. The CDR3, as DNA: TGTGCCAGCAGCGTAGGGAGGGGGACTAACTATGGCTACACCTTC. It specifies CASSVGRGTNYGYTF.

The V call is TRBV20-1, the J call TRBJ2-7; 7 positions match TRBD1. In germline, CDR1 is DFQATT, CDR2 SNEGSKA (reference sequence). With V trimmed by 5 bases and J by 0 bases, 4 bases remained unmatched. CDR3 length: 13 residues. CDR3 coding DNA: TGCAGTGCTTCACAGGGGCCCTCCTACGAGCAGTACTTC. Protein sequence: CSASQGPSYEQYF.

This clonotype was seen a handful of times. The chain has TRBV15 and TRBJ1-1; D ambiguous. Germline CDR1 and CDR2: LNHNV and YYDKDF (reference sequence). V was cut by 5 bases and J by 3 bases, with 7 bases left in between. CDR3 length: 12 residues. The DNA for the CDR3 is TGTGCCACCAGCGAACTCTACACTGAAGCTTTCTTT. Translation gives CATSELYTEAFF.

The J gene is TRBJ1-5, the V gene TRBV12-3 or TRBV12-4, with a tentative D call TRBD1 (5 bases). The V gene lost 6 bases and the J gene lost 0 bases, with 15 bases spanning the gap. The CDR3 has 16 amino acids. CDR3 nucleotide sequence: TGTGCCAGCAGCGAGGGGACCGGGATTAGCAATCAGCCCCAGCATTTT. This encodes CASSEGTGISNQPQHF.

V usage is TRBV20-1 and J usage is TRBJ2-7; TRBD2 matches 14 bases. This CDR3 has 14 residues. Germline V gene sequence: CDR1 DFQATT, CDR2 SNEGSKA (reference sequence). V shed 6 bases and J 6 bases; nucleotides not matched to a gene: 7. The CDR3 nucleotides are TGCAGTGCAGCGGGACTAGCGGGAGACGGCGAGCAGTACTTC. Translation: CSAAGLAGDGEQYF.

This clonotype was observed a handful of times. One junction end does not reproduce the germline sequence, and a read error may be involved. J is TRBJ2-2 and V is TRBV7-2; D is perhaps TRBD2 (6 bases). The length of the CDR3 is 16 residues. Germline CDR1 is SGHTA and CDR2 is FQGNSA. CDR3 DNA: TGTGCCAGCAGCTTATCTTACGGGAGCGGCACCGGGGAGCCGTTTTTT. Its translation is CASSLSYGSGTGEPFF. Complete variable domain (other parts from reference TRBV7-2 and TRBJ2-2): GAGVSQSPSNKVTEKGKDVELRCDPISGHTALYWYRQSLGQGLEFLIYFQGNSAPDKSGLPSDRFSAERTGGSVSTLTIQRTQQEDSAVYLCASSLSYGSGTGEPFFGEGSRLTVL.

The J gene is TRBJ1-2, the V gene TRBV12-3 or TRBV12-4, with TRBD1 identical over 7 bases. The CDR3 runs to 12 residues. Germline trimming cut 3 bases from V and 7 bases from J; bases unmatched to any gene: 2. The CDR3 coding sequence is TGTGCCAGCAGTTTTGGACAGGTTGGCTACACCTTC. Translated, it gives CASSFGQVGYTF.

The chain combines TRBV30 with TRBJ1-5, with a possible D match to TRBD1 (6 bases). Germline V gene lookup returns CDR1 GTSNPN and CDR2 SVGIG (reference sequence). The CDR3 extends over 14 amino acids. Trimming shortened V by 2 bases and J by 7 bases, and 15 bases separated the two germline ends. CDR3 sequence reads: CAWSQGQIDQPQHF. The CDR3 nucleotides are TGTGCCTGGAGTCAGGGACAAATTGACCAGCCCCAGCATTTT. The full variable domain, with the rest looked up from reference TRBV30 and TRBJ1-5, is SQTIHQWPATLVQPVGSPLSLECTVEGTSNPNLYWYRQAAGRGLQLLFYSVGIGQISSEVPQNLSASRPQDRQFILSSKKLLLSDSGFYLCAWSQGQIDQPQHFGDGTRLSIL.

This clonotype was detected ten times or more. The CDR3 DNA sequence: TGTGCCAGCAGCCAACGTGGACAGATTGAAGCTTTCTTT. Translated, it gives CASSQRGQIEAFF. The rearrangement joins TRBV3-1 to TRBJ1-1; D possibly corresponds to TRBD1 (6 bases). The ends were cut back, 2 bases at V and 7 bases at J, with 11 bases in the middle. This CDR3 spans 13 amino acids. Germline CDR1 reads LGHDT; CDR2 reads YNNKEL (reference sequence).

The chain uses TRBV19 and TRBJ2-2, with TRBD2 identical over 12 bases. Germline values: CDR1 LNHDA, CDR2 SQIVND (reference sequence). This CDR3 comprises 17 residues. The V and J ends lost 6 bases and 2 bases, in that order; junction bases with no gene match: 7. CDR3 loop: CASSPTSGRLNTGELFF. The CDR3 coding sequence is TGTGCCAGTAGCCCGACTAGCGGGAGACTAAACACCGGGGAGCTGTTTTTT.

This chain joins TRBV10-3 and TRBJ2-4, with a possible D match to TRBD1 (5 bases). The CDR3 loop spans 11 amino acids. V lost 10 bases to trimming and J lost 8 bases, with 12 bases between them. The germline CDR1 and CDR2 sequences are ENHRY and SYGVKD. CDR3 DNA sequence: TGTGCCACCGCATTAGGGGACATTCAGTACTTC. Amino acids: CATALGDIQYF.

The J gene is TRBJ1-4, the V gene TRBV20-1; D possibly corresponds to TRBD1 (5 bases). V was trimmed by 5 bases and J by 0 bases, leaving 16 bases between them. Germline assignment: CDR1 DFQATT and CDR2 SNEGSKA (reference sequence). This CDR3 is 16 amino acids long. The CDR3 nucleotides read TGCAGTGCTCCGCCGGACAAGGGCTCAACTAATGAAAAACTGTTTTTT. Protein product: CSAPPDKGSTNEKLFF.

This clonotype was picked up a small number of times. V and J are TRBV10-3 and TRBJ1-5; 7 nucleotides agree with TRBD1. Germline CDR1 reads ENHRY; CDR2 reads SYGVKD. J gave up 7 bases and V 10 bases, and 13 bases lay outside the gene matches. The CDR3 is made up of 14 amino acids. For the CDR3, the DNA is TGTGCCACCAGACAGGGATGGGGGGAACAGCCCCAGCATTTT. This sequence encodes CATRQGWGEQPQHF.

The chain's CDR3 is CASSFSGQGTNTEAFF. CDR3 DNA sequence: TGCGCCAGCAGCTTCTCGGGACAGGGAACGAACACTGAAGCTTTCTTT. V gene TRBV5-1 combines with J gene TRBJ1-1; TRBD1 matches at 9 bases. V shed 2 bases, J shed 1 base, and the junction held 6 bases outside the gene matches. This CDR3 contains 16 residues. Germline CDR1 and CDR2: SGHRS and YFSETQ. Full variable domain (outside the CDR3, taken from reference TRBV5-1 and TRBJ1-1): KAGVTQTPRYLIKTRGQQVTLSCSPISGHRSVSWYQQTPGQGLQFLFEYFSETQRNKGNFPGRFSGRQFSNSRSEMNVSTLELGDSALYLCASSFSGQGTNTEAFFGQGTRLTVV.

This clonotype was observed many times. The chain's CDR3 is CASSYQGTANTEAFF. The CDR3 DNA is TGTGCCAGCAGTTACCAAGGGACAGCGAACACTGAAGCTTTCTTT. The chain has TRBV6-5 and TRBJ1-1; 7 bases are shared with TRBD1. This CDR3 is built from 15 residues. CDR1 is MNHEY, CDR2 SVGAGI, per germline. V shed 2 bases, J shed 1 base, and the junction held 4 bases outside the gene matches.

The V and J genes are TRBV27 and TRBJ2-6; D might be TRBD1 or TRBD2, each matching 5 bases. Germline assignment: CDR1 MNHEY and CDR2 SMNVEV (reference sequence). Between the trimmed V and J ends, which lost 0 bases and 0 bases, there was a span of 9 bases. The CDR3 loop spans 17 amino acids. The CDR3 sequence is CASSLSVGTSGANVLTF. CDR3 nucleotides: TGTGCCAGCAGTTTATCAGTCGGGACCTCTGGGGCCAACGTCCTGACTTTC.